A selection of T cell receptor beta chains follows, all from one sample in a study of technical replicates of blood from a few donors. The repertoire was sequenced with immunoSEQ multiplex PCR; TCRdb's copy has only in-frame clones and lacks some. The sample includes 15,000 to 20,000 clones, around nine tenths of them seen just once. The sample consisted of PBMCs. The receptors shown here come from a human donor in good health. The CDR3 runs from the conserved cysteine through the conserved F or W. The D gene is left open where the match is weak. Size is omitted from some rows. Given values are once, few, many or a class for expanded clones.

v_gene: TRBV19; d_gene: -; abundance: -; j_gene: TRBJ1-1; CDR3aa: CASSIVWASNTEAFF; CDR3nt: TGTGCCAGTAGTATAGTTTGGGCATCGAACACTGAAGCTTTCTTT
v_gene: TRBV25-1; d_gene: -; abundance: -; j_gene: TRBJ1-2; CDR3aa: CASSEVGTGNYGYTF; CDR3nt: TGTGCCAGCAGTGAAGTAGGAACAGGAAATTATGGCTACACCTTC
v_gene: TRBV7-9; d_gene: -; abundance: -; j_gene: TRBJ2-5; CDR3aa: CASSLVGRAVETQYF; CDR3nt: TGTGCCAGCAGCTTAGTAGGCAGGGCTGTGGAGACCCAGTACTTC
v_gene: TRBV6-4; d_gene: TRBD2; abundance: -; j_gene: TRBJ2-2; CDR3aa: CASTAAAGGSTGELFF; CDR3nt: TGTGCCAGCACCGCGGCGGCGGGAGGCTCCACCGGGGAGCTGTTTTTT
v_gene: TRBV4-1; d_gene: -; abundance: -; j_gene: TRBJ2-1; CDR3aa: CASSQDRGWDEQFF; CDR3nt: TGCGCCAGCAGCCAAGATAGGGGCTGGGATGAGCAGTTCTTC
v_gene: TRBV9; d_gene: TRBD1; abundance: -; j_gene: TRBJ2-7; CDR3aa: CASSVVGTGISEQYF; CDR3nt: TGTGCCAGCAGCGTAGTGGGGACAGGGATTTCCGAGCAGTACTTC
v_gene: TRBV11-2; d_gene: TRBD1; abundance: few; j_gene: TRBJ1-5; CDR3aa: CASSLEQGSNQPQHF; CDR3nt: TGTGCCAGCAGCTTAGAACAGGGGAGCAATCAGCCCCAGCATTTT
v_gene: TRBV29-1; d_gene: -; abundance: -; j_gene: TRBJ1-2; CDR3aa: CSVHTGFINGYTF; CDR3nt: TGCAGCGTTCATACAGGGTTTATCAATGGCTACACCTTC
v_gene: TRBV2; d_gene: -; abundance: -; j_gene: TRBJ2-3; CDR3aa: CASRDRDSPYF; CDR3nt: TGTGCCAGCAGAGACCGGGACTCACCGTATTTT
v_gene: TRBV4-2; d_gene: -; abundance: -; j_gene: TRBJ2-7; CDR3aa: CASSQDLSGYEQYF; CDR3nt: TGTGCCAGCAGCCAAGACCTTAGCGGCTACGAGCAGTACTTC
v_gene: TRBV5-1; d_gene: -; abundance: -; j_gene: TRBJ1-1; CDR3aa: CASTRGMNTEAFF; CDR3nt: TGCGCCAGCACCCGAGGCATGAACACTGAAGCTTTCTTT
v_gene: TRBV7-7; d_gene: -; abundance: -; j_gene: TRBJ2-3; CDR3aa: CASSPRAGADTQYF; CDR3nt: TGTGCCAGCAGCCCACGGGCGGGGGCCGATACGCAGTATTTT
v_gene: TRBV10-2; d_gene: TRBD2; abundance: once; j_gene: TRBJ2-1; CDR3aa: CASSELRTGGNEQFF; CDR3nt: TGCGCCAGCAGTGAGCTGCGGACGGGAGGGAATGAGCAGTTCTTC
v_gene: TRBV27; d_gene: TRBD2; abundance: -; j_gene: TRBJ2-5; CDR3aa: CASNEREKREDQETQYF; CDR3nt: TGTGCCAGCAATGAACGAGAGAAGCGGGAGGACCAAGAGACCCAGTACTTC
v_gene: TRBV30; d_gene: -; abundance: few; j_gene: TRBJ1-3; CDR3aa: CAWRKVLGGNTIYF; CDR3nt: TGTGCCTGGAGGAAGGTTCTCGGGGGTAACACCATATATTTT